This T cell receptor beta chain stems from a study of T cells expressing NK-cell markers. Looking at the study overall: One of the eight sequenced donors was seronegative, whereas the other seven were HCMV-seropositive.

The study's findings and limits: Once again these clonotypes came out on top in the CD3+CD56-NKG2C+ fraction of a few donors. A range of about 1.0-8% of CD8+ T cells consisted of dominant NKG2C+ clonotypes in about six donors.

Points on this clonotype: Antigen specificity is unknown.

Germline V gene lookup returns CDR1 SGDLS and CDR2 YYNGEE. This CDR3 spans 14 amino acids. What made the TCR beta cDNA was 5'RACE template switching with UMIs. TCRdb re-called the 5' RACE reads and gives one entry per CDR3 protein, without DNA. Recorded for this sample: some 110,000 distinct CDR3 sequences. Sequences were obtained from blood T cells: a sorted CD56 or NKG2C T cell subset, CD4+ or CD8+ T cells, or bulk PBMC T cells (not recorded which). This receptor was identified in a woman aged 18 to 75 in good health. The chain joins TRBV9 to TRBJ2-3. The CDR3 reads CASSVLEYMDTQYF.